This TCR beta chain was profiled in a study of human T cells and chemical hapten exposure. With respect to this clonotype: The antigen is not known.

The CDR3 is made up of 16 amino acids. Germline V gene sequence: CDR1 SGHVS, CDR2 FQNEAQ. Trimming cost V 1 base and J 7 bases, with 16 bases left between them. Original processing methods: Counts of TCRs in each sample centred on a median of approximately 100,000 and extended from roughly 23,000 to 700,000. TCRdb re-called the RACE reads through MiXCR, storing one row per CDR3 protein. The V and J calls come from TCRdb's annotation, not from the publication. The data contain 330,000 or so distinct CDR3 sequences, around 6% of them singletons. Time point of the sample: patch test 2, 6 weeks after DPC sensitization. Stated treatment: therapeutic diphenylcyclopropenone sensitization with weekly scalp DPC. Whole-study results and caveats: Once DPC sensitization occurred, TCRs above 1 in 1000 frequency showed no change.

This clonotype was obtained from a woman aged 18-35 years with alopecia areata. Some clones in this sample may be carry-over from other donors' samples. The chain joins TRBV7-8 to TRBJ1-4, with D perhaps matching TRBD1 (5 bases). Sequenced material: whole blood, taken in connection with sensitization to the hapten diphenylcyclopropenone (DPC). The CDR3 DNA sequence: TGTGCCAGCAGCTTAGGGGGGACGAGGGGTAGTGAAAAACTGTTTTTT. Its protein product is CASSLGGTRGSEKLFF.